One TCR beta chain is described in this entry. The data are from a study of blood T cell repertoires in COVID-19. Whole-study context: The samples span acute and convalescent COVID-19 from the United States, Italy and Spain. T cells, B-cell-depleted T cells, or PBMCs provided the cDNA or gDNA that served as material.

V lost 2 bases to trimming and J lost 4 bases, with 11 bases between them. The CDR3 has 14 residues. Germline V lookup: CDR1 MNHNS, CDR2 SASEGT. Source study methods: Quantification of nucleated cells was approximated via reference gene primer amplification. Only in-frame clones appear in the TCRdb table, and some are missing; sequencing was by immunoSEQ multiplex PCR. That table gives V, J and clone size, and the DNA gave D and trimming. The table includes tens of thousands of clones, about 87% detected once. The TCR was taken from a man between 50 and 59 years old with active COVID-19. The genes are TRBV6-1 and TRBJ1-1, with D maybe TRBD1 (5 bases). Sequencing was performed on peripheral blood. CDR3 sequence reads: CASSEWQGGTEAFF. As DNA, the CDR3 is TGTGCCAGCAGTGAATGGCAGGGCGGCACTGAAGCTTTCTTT.